These 4 T cell receptor beta chains were all obtained from the same sample, sequenced in a study of a mutant IDH1 vaccine in newly diagnosed glioma. Indicated time point: week 5, during vaccination. Each dose of the vaccine consisted of 300 ug of mutant IDH1 20-mer peptide, with topical imiquimod. The repertoire was sequenced with immunoSEQ multiplex PCR; TCRdb's copy has only in-frame clones and lacks some. The sample records under 45,000 clones, roughly 79% being singletons. No antigen has been identified for these receptors. The sample here was PBMCs, taken from a glioma patient whose treatment included an IDH1 peptide vaccine. The receptors come from a man aged 50 to 60 with glioma.

This clone came up once. The rearrangement uses TRBV6-6 and TRBJ2-1; the match to TRBD2 covers 9 bases. The CDR3 has 13 amino acids. The junction had 4 bases not matched to a gene; V was cut back by 5 bases and J by 8 bases. Per germline, CDR1 MNHNY and CDR2 SVGAGI (reference sequence). The chain's CDR3 is CASSRGGAYEQFF. For the CDR3, the DNA is TGTGCCAGCAGTCGCGGGGGGGCCTATGAGCAGTTCTTC.

The chain recombines TRBV7-9 with TRBJ2-2, with D uncertain. This CDR3 spans 13 amino acids. The germline gives CDR1 SEHNR, CDR2 FQNEAQ (reference sequence). Between the trimmed V and J ends, which lost 5 bases and 2 bases, there was a span of 6 bases. This CDR3 reads CASSPENTGELFF. The CDR3 region has the DNA TGTGCCAGCAGCCCGGAAAACACCGGGGAGCTGTTTTTT.

The V and J genes are TRBV6-6 and TRBJ1-6, with TRBD1 as a possible D gene (5 bases). This CDR3 is 14 amino acids long. The V gene lost 9 bases and the J gene lost 10 bases, with 19 bases spanning the gap. Germline CDR1 is MNHNY and CDR2 is SVGAGI (reference sequence). The CDR3 reads CASTGLRGGSPLHF. CDR3 in DNA: TGTGCCAGTACGGGGTTAAGGGGTGGGTCACCCCTCCACTTT.

The rearrangement links TRBV6-1 to TRBJ2-7; the D is unclear. The CDR3 has 12 amino acids. The V gene lost 2 bases and the J gene lost 9 bases, with 11 bases spanning the gap. CDR1 and CDR2 (germline): MNHNS, SASEGT. CDR3 nucleotides: TGTGCCAGCAGTGAACTTTATCTACGGCAGTACTTC. Translating it yields CASSELYLRQYF.